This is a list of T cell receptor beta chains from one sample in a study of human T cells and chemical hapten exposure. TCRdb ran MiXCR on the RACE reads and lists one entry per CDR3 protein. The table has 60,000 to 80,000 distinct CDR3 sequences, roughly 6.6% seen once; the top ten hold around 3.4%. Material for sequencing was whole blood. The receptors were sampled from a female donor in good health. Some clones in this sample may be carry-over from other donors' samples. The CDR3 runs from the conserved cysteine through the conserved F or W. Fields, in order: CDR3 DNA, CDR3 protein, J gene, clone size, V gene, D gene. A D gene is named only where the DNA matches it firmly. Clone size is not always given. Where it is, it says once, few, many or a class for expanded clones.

DNA: TGTGCCAGCAGTTCTACAGGGGAGCAGTACTTC; CDR3: CASSSTGEQYF; J: TRBJ2-7; size: many; V: TRBV12-3/TRBV12-4; D: .
DNA: TGCAGCGTTGAGGGGGACGCAGGGTACAGTACGCAGTATTTT; CDR3: CSVEGDAGYSTQYF; J: TRBJ2-3; size: .; V: TRBV29-1; D: .
DNA: TGCGCCAGCAGCTTGCCGGACAGGGCCTACGAGCAGTACTTC; CDR3: CASSLPDRAYEQYF; J: TRBJ2-7; size: many; V: TRBV5-1; D: TRBD1
DNA: TGTGCCAGCAGTTACGTCGGGGCTAACCAAGAGACCCAGTACTTC; CDR3: CASSYVGANQETQYF; J: TRBJ2-5; size: .; V: TRBV6-5; D: .
DNA: TGTGCCAGCACCGAATCAGGACTCCGCTACAATGAGCAGTTCTTC; CDR3: CASTESGLRYNEQFF; J: TRBJ2-1; size: many; V: TRBV28; D: .
DNA: TGTGCCAGCAGCCAATCGGGGACCCAGTACTTC; CDR3: CASSQSGTQYF; J: TRBJ2-5; size: many; V: TRBV14; D: .
DNA: TGTGCCAGCAATAACCGGGACAGGGGTAGGTCCTACGAGCAGTACTTC; CDR3: CASNNRDRGRSYEQYF; J: TRBJ2-7; size: many; V: TRBV6-6; D: TRBD1
DNA: TGCAGTGCTAGAGAAAGACCCACTGAAGCTTTCTTT; CDR3: CSARERPTEAFF; J: TRBJ1-1; size: many; V: TRBV20-1; D: .
DNA: TGTGCCAGCAGCTTAGGATTCGGGAATGAGCAGTTCTTC; CDR3: CASSLGFGNEQFF; J: TRBJ2-1; size: many; V: TRBV7-2; D: .
DNA: TGTGCCAGCAGCTGGACAGAACTAAGGCAGTATTTT; CDR3: CASSWTELRQYF; J: TRBJ2-3; size: few; V: TRBV2; D: .
DNA: TGTGCCAGCAGCCAAGCAGGGAGGGAGACCCAGTACTTC; CDR3: CASSQAGRETQYF; J: TRBJ2-5; size: many; V: TRBV14; D: .
DNA: TGCGCCAGCAGCCAATCGGAGCTGCCGGGACAGGGGGCAAGACAGCCCCAGCATTTT; CDR3: CASSQSELPGQGARQPQHF; J: TRBJ1-5; size: few; V: TRBV4-1; D: TRBD1
DNA: TGTGCCAGCAGGACTTCTGTGAACACTGAAGCTTTCTTT; CDR3: CASRTSVNTEAFF; J: TRBJ1-1; size: few; V: TRBV7-2; D: .
DNA: TGTGCCAGCAGTGGGGGGGGGACTAGCGGGAGGAGCTCCTACAATGAGCAGTTCTTC; CDR3: CASSGGGTSGRSSYNEQFF; J: TRBJ2-1; size: many; V: TRBV9; D: TRBD2
DNA: TGTGCCAGCAGCCCGATAGGACAGGGGAAAAAGGTCAACGTCCTGACTTTC; CDR3: CASSPIGQGKKVNVLTF; J: TRBJ2-6; size: many; V: TRBV5-4; D: TRBD1
DNA: TGTGCCACCAGCGTATTTCAGGGGGCGGCCACAGATACGCAGTATTTT; CDR3: CATSVFQGAATDTQYF; J: TRBJ2-3; size: .; V: TRBV15; D: TRBD1
DNA: TGTGCCAGCAGTTACCGGCCTTATAGCAATCAGCCCCAGCATTTT; CDR3: CASSYRPYSNQPQHF; J: TRBJ1-5; size: many; V: TRBV6-6; D: .
DNA: TGTGCCAGCAGTCCCGGTAGGACAATAGCCAAAAACATTCAGTACTTC; CDR3: CASSPGRTIAKNIQYF; J: TRBJ2-4; size: .; V: TRBV5-4; D: .
DNA: TGTGCCAGCAGTGACGAGGTCGTGAGCACTGAAGCTTTCTTT; CDR3: CASSDEVVSTEAFF; J: TRBJ1-1; size: many; V: TRBV2; D: .
DNA: TGTGCCAGCTACACAACGAACACTGAAGCTTTCTTT; CDR3: CASYTTNTEAFF; J: TRBJ1-1; size: .; V: TRBV28; D: .
DNA: TGTGCCATCACCGAAACCGGGACAGAAGGCCGAGATACGCAGTATTTT; CDR3: CAITETGTEGRDTQYF; J: TRBJ2-3; size: many; V: TRBV10-3; D: TRBD1
DNA: TGTGCCAGCAGCCCTGTCGTGGGAGGAAGAGATACGCAGTATTTT; CDR3: CASSPVVGGRDTQYF; J: TRBJ2-3; size: many; V: TRBV4-2; D: .
DNA: TGCGCCAGCAGCTCTTCTCGGACAGGCTGGCAAGAGACCCAGTACTTC; CDR3: CASSSSRTGWQETQYF; J: TRBJ2-5; size: many; V: TRBV5-1; D: TRBD1
DNA: TGTGCCAGCAGTCCCAGAATTACCTACGAGCAGTACTTC; CDR3: CASSPRITYEQYF; J: TRBJ2-7; size: many; V: TRBV21-1; D: .
DNA: TGTGCCAGCAGTCCCGGACTAGCGGGAAGGCCCGATACGCAGTATTTT; CDR3: CASSPGLAGRPDTQYF; J: TRBJ2-3; size: many; V: TRBV12-3/TRBV12-4; D: TRBD2
DNA: TGCAGTGCCCGGGCGGGATCGAACACCGGGGAGCTGTTTTTT; CDR3: CSARAGSNTGELFF; J: TRBJ2-2; size: many; V: TRBV20-1; D: .
DNA: TGCGCCAGCAGCTTGGCCCTGGGGCCGACCAACTATGGCTACACCTTC; CDR3: CASSLALGPTNYGYTF; J: TRBJ1-2; size: few; V: TRBV5-1; D: .